The present TCR beta chain was sequenced within a study of cytomegalovirus exposure and HLA in healthy donors. Study details: Per a later analysis, the roughly 690 first-cohort and 110 or so validation repertoires shared one platform.

The donors were members of the validation cohort, which comprised 120 subjects and was separate from the first cohort of 730 or so subjects. Study-wide points: While the bulk of TCR sequences proved rare, some public TCRs turned up in many donors.

The germline V and J ends were trimmed by 6 bases and 4 bases, with 12 bases remaining between them. The length of the CDR3 is 13 residues. The germline V gene encodes CDR1 ENHRY and CDR2 SYGVKD. Data came from immunoSEQ multiplex PCR; TCRdb stores just in-frame clones and leaves some out. Of some 180,000 clones listed, roughly 77% are singletons. Points on this clone: Its antigen is as yet unknown.

This clonotype originated in a woman aged 25-40 years in good health and CMV-seronegative. Sequencing was done on a sample of PBMCs. The V gene is TRBV10-3, the J gene TRBJ1-2; perhaps TRBD1 as D (6 bases). This CDR3 is CAISSGEAYGYTF. CDR3 coding DNA: TGTGCCATCAGCTCAGGGGAAGCCTATGGCTACACCTTC.